The rows below give T cell receptor beta chains drawn from one sample of a study of CD8+ T cells in alopecia areata. Here immunoSEQ multiplex PCR was the method, and the copy in TCRdb shows in-frame clones only, minus some. The repertoire holds 150,000 to 200,000 clones, with approximately 57% as singletons. Sample: CD4+ T cells sorted from blood, taken at week 24, from a patient treated with tofacitinib. All receptors derive from a human donor with alopecia areata. Both conserved end residues are part of each CDR3.

V,J,CDR3
TRBV30,TRBJ2-2,CAWSKSTGELFF
TRBV18,TRBJ1-1,CASSSNLQGPEAFF
TRBV7-7,TRBJ2-7,CASSLYDGREQYF
TRBV7-6,TRBJ2-7,CASSIDRGHTYEQYF
TRBV18,TRBJ2-7,CASSSSEQYF
TRBV15,TRBJ2-3,CATSRGSTTDTQYF
TRBV5-1,TRBJ2-1,CASSLGNEQFF
TRBV30,TRBJ1-5,CAWSGGQNQPQHF
TRBV6-1,TRBJ1-4,CASSPTGSNEKLFF
TRBV7-9,TRBJ1-1,CASSLRGRTEAFF